These 28 T cell receptor beta chains originate from one sample sequenced in a study of OX40 agonist ivuxolimab in advanced cancers. Here immunoSEQ multiplex PCR was the method, and the copy in TCRdb shows in-frame clones only, minus some. This sample carries about 150,000 clones, 90% to 95% of them seen once, and the ten largest clones take under 0.4%. Here the sequenced sample was CD4+ or CD8+ T cells sorted from blood, taken in a trial of the OX40 agonist ivuxolimab. All receptors derive from an adult with an advanced solid tumor such as melanoma, head and neck, liver or kidney cancer.

V usage is TRBV11-3 and J usage is TRBJ2-7, with 8 nucleotides matching TRBD1. The ends lost 6 bases at V and 6 bases at J; junction bases unmatched: 10. CDR3 length: 14 residues. The germline gives CDR1 SGHNT, CDR2 YENEEA. The CDR3 DNA reads as TGTGCCAGCAGTCGTGACAGGGGAACCGGCGAGCAGTACTTC. This encodes CASSRDRGTGEQYF.

This clone has only a few counts. The gene calls are TRBV7-2 and TRBJ1-5; maybe TRBD1 (5 bases). This CDR3 spans 15 amino acids. Trimming pared 0 bases from V and 9 bases from J, leaving 15 bases between. Germline-derived CDR1 and CDR2 are SGHTA and FQGNSA. The CDR3 is CASSLAGGWLGPQHF. The CDR3 nucleotides are TGTGCCAGCAGCTTAGCTGGGGGGTGGTTAGGGCCCCAGCATTTT.

The chain couples TRBV5-6 to TRBJ2-7; perhaps TRBD1 as D (5 bases). Trimming left V 1 base short and J 5 bases short, with 16 bases between. This CDR3 contains 15 residues. Germline V gene lookup returns CDR1 SGHDT and CDR2 YYEEEE. CDR3 sequence: CASSLLGNRIHEQYF. The DNA for the CDR3 is TGTGCCAGCAGCTTGTTGGGGAACAGGATCCACGAGCAGTACTTC.

The chain couples TRBV7-8 to TRBJ1-4; D might be TRBD1 (6 bases). V was clipped by 5 bases and J by 8 bases, with 18 bases between them. Germline V gene data show CDR1 as SGHVS and CDR2 as FQNEAQ. The CDR3 contains 15 residues. The CDR3 loop is CASSPIGGRGEKLFF. The CDR3 nucleotides are TGTGCCAGCAGCCCGATCGGGGGGCGAGGGGAAAAACTGTTTTTT.

The rearrangement joins TRBV2 to TRBJ1-1, with D unresolved. Trimming removed 6 bases from V and 0 bases from J, with 11 bases in between. Germline CDR1 reads SNHLY; CDR2 reads FYNNEI. This CDR3 is 14 amino acids long. DNA of the CDR3: TGTGCCAGCAGACTGGACGGACTGAACACTGAAGCTTTCTTT. Protein: CASRLDGLNTEAFF.

This clone occurred once. The chain carries TRBV27 and TRBJ1-2; unclear D gene. The V end lost 6 bases, the J end lost 4 bases, and 9 bases lay between the germline ends. Per germline, CDR1 MNHEY and CDR2 SMNVEV (reference sequence). The CDR3 loop spans 12 amino acids. Here the CDR3 reads CASSPTPYGYTF. The CDR3 DNA is TGTGCCAGCAGCCCAACCCCCTATGGCTACACCTTC.

J is TRBJ2-3 and V is TRBV15; 7 bases line up with TRBD2. Germline V lookup: CDR1 LNHNV, CDR2 YYDKDF (reference sequence). V lost 2 bases, J lost 0 bases, and 8 bases stayed unmatched. This CDR3 region has 17 residues. Here the CDR3 reads CATSRRLGGGSTDTQYF. The CDR3, as DNA: TGTGCCACCAGCAGAAGACTTGGGGGGGGGAGCACAGATACGCAGTATTTT.

The chain recombines TRBV18 with TRBJ2-3, with a weak D call TRBD1 (6 bases). Germline V CDR1 and CDR2: KGHSH, LQKENI. This CDR3 contains 15 residues. The germline V and J ends were trimmed by 3 bases and 1 base, with 11 bases remaining between them. The DNA for the CDR3 is TGTGCCAGCTCACCGACAGGTGGGCGCACAGATACGCAGTATTTT. Translating it yields CASSPTGGRTDTQYF. Full variable domain (missing parts from reference TRBV18 and TRBJ2-3): NAGVMQNPRHLVRRRGQEARLRCSPMKGHSHVYWYRQLPEEGLKFMVYLQKENIIDESGMPKERFSAEFPKEGPSILRIQQVVRGDSAAYFCASSPTGGRTDTQYFGPGTRLTVL.

This chain links TRBV4-1 with TRBJ2-3; D may be TRBD2 (6 bases). CDR3 length: 13 residues. Germline-derived CDR1 and CDR2 are MGHRA and YSYEKL. Deletions cut 4 bases from V and 1 base from J, with 6 bases between. DNA for the CDR3: TGCGCCAGCAGCCGACTAGGCACAGATACGCAGTATTTT. It codes for CASSRLGTDTQYF.

The V call is TRBV15, the J call TRBJ2-6; D might be TRBD1 or TRBD2, each matching 5 bases. Trimming stripped 1 base from V and 5 bases from J, with 21 bases between. Germline V gene data show CDR1 as LNHNV and CDR2 as YYDKDF (reference sequence). The CDR3 has 19 residues. CDR3 loop: CATSRGGRGTLLRANVLTF. DNA of the CDR3: TGTGCCACCAGCAGAGGCGGTCGTGGGACCCTTCTACGGGCCAACGTCCTGACTTTC. The complete variable domain, with remaining parts taken from reference TRBV15 and TRBJ2-6, reads DAMVIQNPRYQVTQFGKPVTLSCSQTLNHNVMYWYQQKSSQAPKLLFHYYDKDFNNEADTPDNFQSRRPNTSFCFLDIRSPGLGDTAMYLCATSRGGRGTLLRANVLTFGAGSRLTVL.

The chain carries TRBV5-1 and TRBJ2-1; 8 nucleotides align to TRBD2. This CDR3 has 15 amino acids. V lost 0 bases to trimming and J lost 8 bases; unmatched junction nucleotides: 7. Germline CDR1 SGHRS, CDR2 YFSETQ. The CDR3 is CASSLVRGGSDEQFF. DNA of the CDR3: TGCGCCAGCAGCTTGGTTCGGGGGGGCTCTGATGAGCAGTTCTTC.

This clone was detected only once. This rearrangement joins TRBV6-5 to TRBJ1-5, with 9 bases matching TRBD1. Germline trimming cut 2 bases from V and 7 bases from J; bases unmatched to any gene: 3. CDR3 length: 14 amino acids. Germline loops: CDR1 MNHEY, CDR2 SVGAGI. The CDR3 DNA follows: TGTGCCAGCAGTTACGGGGACAGGGCACAGCCCCAGCATTTT. Its protein product is CASSYGDRAQPQHF.

V usage is TRBV28 and J usage is TRBJ1-2; D is possibly TRBD1 (6 bases). The CDR3 has 12 amino acids. Germline CDR1 MDHEN, CDR2 SYDVKM. V lost 6 bases and J 6 bases, leaving 11 bases between the germline ends. The CDR3 is CASSEGTHGYTF. In nucleotides, the CDR3 is TGTGCCAGCAGCGAAGGGACACATGGCTACACCTTC.

This clone has only a few counts. DNA of the CDR3: TGTGCCAGCAGCGGTTCAGTGAACACTGAAGCTTTCTTT. Its translation: CASSGSVNTEAFF. The genes are TRBV7-2 and TRBJ1-1; D remains ambiguous. Germline loops: CDR1 SGHTA, CDR2 FQGNSA. Trimming removed 5 bases at V and 0 bases at J, with 7 bases between. This CDR3 is 13 amino acids long. Combining the CDR3 with reference TRBV7-2 and TRBJ1-1 gives the whole variable domain GAGVSQSPSNKVTEKGKDVELRCDPISGHTALYWYRQSLGQGLEFLIYFQGNSAPDKSGLPSDRFSAERTGGSVSTLTIQRTQQEDSAVYLCASSGSVNTEAFFGQGTRLTVV.

This clone was seen a few times. The gene calls are TRBV10-1 and TRBJ2-7; possible D gene TRBD1, 5 bases. CDR1 and CDR2 from the germline V gene are WNHNN and SYGVQD (reference sequence). Trimming removed 7 bases from V and 0 bases from J, with 10 bases in between. The CDR3 spans 13 residues. CDR3 nucleotides: TGCGCCAGCAAGACAGAAAGCTCCTACGAGCAGTACTTC. Protein: CASKTESSYEQYF.

The CDR3 nucleotides are TGTGCCAGCAGCTCCTCCCCGAGGCAGTACTTC. Protein product: CASSSSPRQYF. This rearrangement joins TRBV7-2 to TRBJ2-7, with D unclear. Germline V gene sequence: CDR1 SGHTA, CDR2 FQGNSA. V was trimmed by 4 bases and J by 9 bases, leaving 10 bases between them. The CDR3 contains 11 residues.

The rearrangement joins TRBV10-3 to TRBJ1-1; a weak D match, TRBD1 (6 bases). The V end lost 4 bases, the J end lost 0 bases, and 15 bases lay between the germline ends. The CDR3 runs 16 residues. In germline, CDR1 is ENHRY, CDR2 SYGVKD. CDR3 DNA: TGTGCCATCAGTGTAGGACAGAGCTCCATGAACACTGAAGCTTTCTTT. It codes for CAISVGQSSMNTEAFF.

The V call is TRBV30, the J call TRBJ2-1; TRBD2 aligns across 12 bases. There are 19 residues in the CDR3. Looked up from germline, CDR1 is GTSNPN and CDR2 is SVGIG (reference sequence). V was clipped by 0 bases and J by 7 bases; unmatched bases: 16. In DNA form, the CDR3 reads TGTGCCTGGAGTGTACGGACTAGCGGGATGGTTGAGTTGGGAAATGAGCAGTTCTTC. Amino acids: CAWSVRTSGMVELGNEQFF. Full variable domain (missing parts from reference TRBV30 and TRBJ2-1): SQTIHQWPATLVQPVGSPLSLECTVEGTSNPNLYWYRQAAGRGLQLLFYSVGIGQISSEVPQNLSASRPQDRQFILSSKKLLLSDSGFYLCAWSVRTSGMVELGNEQFFGPGTRLTVL.

This clone was seen a single time. The chain combines TRBV5-1 with TRBJ2-6, with D possibly being TRBD1 (6 bases). CDR3 length equals 18 residues. Per germline, CDR1 SGHRS and CDR2 YFSETQ. V shed 2 bases and J shed 4 bases, with 19 bases lying between them. The CDR3, as DNA: TGCGCCAGCAGCTTCTCGAAATACAGGGCGCAGGGGGCCAACGTCCTGACTTTC. Amino acid sequence: CASSFSKYRAQGANVLTF.

The chain couples TRBV4-3 to TRBJ2-2; 12 positions match TRBD2. V dropped 0 bases and J dropped 3; count of bases not matched to a gene: 5. CDR3 length: 18 residues. CDR1 and CDR2 (germline): LGHNA, YSLEER. The CDR3 DNA reads as TGCGCCAGCAGCCAAGATTCCCCTAGCGGGGGGGACACCGGGGAGCTGTTTTTT. Residues: CASSQDSPSGGDTGELFF.

The chain joins TRBV20-1 to TRBJ2-3; no clear D gene. V was pared by 5 bases and J by 6 bases, with 9 bases between. This CDR3 is 11 amino acids long. Germline loops: CDR1 DFQATT, CDR2 SNEGSKA (reference sequence). The CDR3, as DNA: TGCAGTGCTGCGGTGGCCGATACGCAGTATTTT. Translated, it gives CSAAVADTQYF.

The chain combines TRBV5-6 with TRBJ1-6, with no clear D. The CDR3 runs 18 residues. With 1 base removed from V and 0 bases from J, the gap between germline ends came to 14 bases. Germline CDR1 SGHDT, CDR2 YYEEEE. The CDR3 here is CASSLYQKGSSYNSPLHF. DNA for the CDR3: TGTGCCAGCAGCTTGTACCAGAAGGGAAGCTCCTATAATTCACCCCTCCACTTT.

This chain's CDR3 is CASSLYPPLGGAEQYF. CDR3 nucleotides: TGTGCCAGCAGTTTATACCCCCCATTAGGGGGCGCCGAGCAGTACTTC. The chain employs TRBV27 and TRBJ2-7; 7 nucleotides align to TRBD1. Trimming took 1 base from V and 6 from J; bases not matched to a gene: 12. This CDR3 is built from 16 residues. Germline V lookup: CDR1 MNHEY, CDR2 SMNVEV (reference sequence).

V is TRBV9 and J is TRBJ2-5; D is unclear. CDR3 length: 13 amino acids. Trimming stripped 0 bases from V and 9 bases from J, with 12 bases between. CDR1 is SGDLS, CDR2 YYNGEE, per germline. Written as DNA, the CDR3 is TGTGCCAGCAGCGTAGCTCCCGCTGACGCCCAGTACTTC. Its protein product is CASSVAPADAQYF.

V and J are TRBV5-1 and TRBJ1-2; 8 nucleotides agree with TRBD1. Germline lookup yields CDR1 SGHRS and CDR2 YFSETQ. V trimming: 4 bases; J trimming: 2 bases; junction bases outside the gene matches: 7. The CDR3 sequence is 15 residues long. In nucleotides, the CDR3 is TGCGCCAGCAGCCCCGGACAGGGAGGGAACTATGGCTACACCTTC. Translation gives CASSPGQGGNYGYTF.

The gene calls are TRBV11-3 and TRBJ2-3; D might be TRBD2 (5 bases). Trimming took 1 base from V and 5 from J, leaving 10 bases between them. There are 14 residues in the CDR3. Germline V gene lookup returns CDR1 SGHNT and CDR2 YENEEA. This chain's CDR3 is CASSLGLGGDTQYF. For the CDR3, the DNA is TGTGCCAGCAGCTTAGGGCTAGGAGGAGATACGCAGTATTTT. Full variable domain (missing parts from reference TRBV11-3 and TRBJ2-3): EAGVVQSPRYKIIEKKQPVAFWCNPISGHNTLYWYLQNLGQGPELLIRYENEEAVDDSQLPKDRFSAERLKGVDSTLKIQPAELGDSAVYLCASSLGLGGDTQYFGPGTRLTVL.

The V and J genes are TRBV9 and TRBJ2-1, with 9 bases aligning to TRBD1. The CDR3 extends over 13 amino acids. Unmatched junction bases numbered 6, after V lost 6 bases and J lost 8 bases. Germline V gene lookup returns CDR1 SGDLS and CDR2 YYNGEE. The CDR3 bases are TGTGCCAGCACCCGGGACAGGGATCATGAGCAGTTCTTC. Protein product: CASTRDRDHEQFF.

The chain uses TRBV5-1 and TRBJ2-7, with D maybe TRBD1 (6 bases). Germline V lookup: CDR1 SGHRS, CDR2 YFSETQ. Trimming removed 0 bases from V and 5 bases from J, with 9 bases in between. The CDR3 totals 13 residues. The CDR3 coding sequence is TGCGCCAGCAGCTTGGCAGGGGTCGACGAGCAGTACTTC. It encodes CASSLAGVDEQYF.